The rows below give T cell receptor beta chains drawn from one sample of a study of T-cell reconstitution after alpha-beta-depleted transplantation in children. TCRdb fed the PCR reads into MiXCR, producing one record per CDR3 protein. The sample includes about 580,000 distinct CDR3 sequences, about a quarter of them seen just once. The sequencing used PBMCs, collected before TCRalphabeta/CD19-depleted stem cell transplant. Receptors originate from a boy in the first two years of life with Wiskott-Aldrich syndrome, due to receive a stem cell transplant. Each CDR3 is given with its conserved first and last residue. Each record gives: clone size, J gene, V gene, D gene, CDR3 protein, CDR3 DNA. A D gene is named only where the DNA matches it firmly. A row's size may be missing; if present it is once, few, many or a size class.

>few|TRBJ2-1|TRBV5-4|TRBD2
CASSLGGLAGGSYNEQFF
TGTGCCAGCAGCTTGGGGGGCCTAGCGGGAGGGTCCTACAATGAGCAGTTCTTC
>-|TRBJ1-4|TRBV25-1|TRBD1
CASSAIPGGAGEKLFF
TGTGCCAGCAGTGCCATACCAGGGGGCGCAGGTGAAAAACTGTTTTTT
>-|TRBJ1-4|TRBV30|TRBD1
CAWRRGQLNEKLFF
TGTGCCTGGAGGAGGGGACAGCTTAATGAAAAACTGTTTTTT
>few|TRBJ1-1|TRBV5-1|-
CASSLVGGPMNTEAFF
TGCGCCAGCAGCTTGGTCGGGGGGCCAATGAACACTGAAGCTTTCTTT
>few|TRBJ2-5|TRBV12-3/TRBV12-4|-
CASTDKNQETQYF
TGTGCCAGCACCGACAAGAACCAAGAGACCCAGTACTTC
>-|TRBJ2-7|TRBV5-1|TRBD1
CASSTHRGEQYF
TGCGCCAGCAGCACACACAGGGGCGAGCAGTACTTC
>few|TRBJ2-3|TRBV7-2|TRBD1
CASSSDRGTDTQYF
TGTGCCAGCAGTTCGGACAGGGGCACAGATACGCAGTATTTT
>few|TRBJ2-3|TRBV28|-
CASSYPGLTSTDTQYF
TGTGCCAGCAGTTACCCGGGGCTGACTAGCACAGATACGCAGTATTTT
>few|TRBJ2-7|TRBV21-1|-
CASSRRTVSYEQYF
TGTGCCAGCAGCAGAAGGACAGTCTCCTACGAGCAGTACTTC
>many|TRBJ2-1|TRBV7-3|TRBD2
CASSLSLAGGMEEQFF
TGTGCCAGCAGCTTATCCCTAGCGGGAGGAATGGAGGAGCAGTTCTTC
>few|TRBJ2-6|TRBV5-1|-
CASSDSVITGANVLTF
TGCGCCAGCAGCGATAGTGTTATCACTGGGGCCAACGTCCTGACTTTC
>-|TRBJ2-1|TRBV18|-
CASSSPRGFPGNEQFF
TGTGCCAGCTCATCTCCCCGGGGCTTCCCGGGCAATGAGCAGTTCTTC
>-|TRBJ2-1|TRBV11-3|-
CASILGSTYNEQFF
TGTGCCAGCATCTTGGGCTCAACCTACAATGAGCAGTTCTTC
>few|TRBJ2-3|TRBV5-5|-
CASSLETVTDTQYF
TGTGCCAGCAGCCTGGAGACAGTCACAGATACGCAGTATTTT
>-|TRBJ2-7|TRBV6-2/TRBV6-3|-
CASTETPDGYEQYF
TGTGCCAGCACCGAAACTCCAGACGGCTACGAGCAGTACTTC
>-|TRBJ2-7|TRBV7-9|-
CASGSAGLPYEQYF
TGTGCCAGCGGCTCGGCAGGGCTACCCTACGAGCAGTACTTC
>-|TRBJ1-5|TRBV28|-
CASSLGDSLNQPQHF
TGTGCCAGCAGTCTAGGAGACAGCTTGAATCAGCCCCAGCATTTT
>-|TRBJ2-7|TRBV2|-
CASSPRHSEQYF
TGTGCCAGCTCCCCTAGACACTCCGAGCAGTACTTC
>few|TRBJ2-2|TRBV25-1|-
CASSLKGSNTGELFF
TGTGCCAGCAGTCTCAAAGGGTCGAACACCGGGGAGCTGTTTTTT
>few|TRBJ2-1|TRBV27|-
CASSLSTSHNEQFF
TGTGCCAGCAGTTTATCTACCAGCCACAATGAGCAGTTCTTC
>-|TRBJ2-1|TRBV11-3|-
CASSLLASNYNEQFF
TGTGCCAGCAGCCTTTTAGCGAGTAATTACAATGAGCAGTTCTTC
>-|TRBJ2-2|TRBV6-6|-
CASSHRSGELFF
TGTGCCAGCAGCCACCGGTCGGGGGAGCTGTTTTTT
>-|TRBJ1-4|TRBV20-1|-
CSASGGTNEKLFF
TGCAGTGCCAGCGGGGGCACTAATGAAAAACTGTTTTTT
>once|TRBJ1-4|TRBV6-5|-
CASSWQPEGEKLFF
TGTGCCAGCAGTTGGCAGCCCGAAGGTGAAAAACTGTTTTTT
>few|TRBJ2-1|TRBV3-1|-
CASRTIGGIPYNEQFF
TGTGCCAGCAGGACGATAGGGGGGATCCCCTACAATGAGCAGTTCTTC
>-|TRBJ1-4|TRBV30|TRBD1
CAWGTGEKLFF
TGTGCCTGGGGGACAGGTGAAAAACTGTTTTTT
>few|TRBJ2-4|TRBV10-3|-
CAISLGRTGDIQYF
TGTGCCATCAGCCTCGGCAGGACGGGGGACATTCAGTACTTC
>-|TRBJ1-4|TRBV20-1|-
CSARDGQRRGEKLFF
TGCAGTGCTAGAGATGGACAGCGGAGGGGTGAAAAACTGTTTTTT
>-|TRBJ2-5|TRBV5-4|-
CASTTKTGARTQETQYF
TGTGCCAGCACCACGAAGACGGGGGCGAGAACCCAAGAGACCCAGTACTTC
>-|TRBJ2-1|TRBV5-1|TRBD2
CASSLGLGLAGVNEQFF
TGCGCCAGCAGCTTGGGACTCGGACTAGCGGGTGTCAATGAGCAGTTCTTC